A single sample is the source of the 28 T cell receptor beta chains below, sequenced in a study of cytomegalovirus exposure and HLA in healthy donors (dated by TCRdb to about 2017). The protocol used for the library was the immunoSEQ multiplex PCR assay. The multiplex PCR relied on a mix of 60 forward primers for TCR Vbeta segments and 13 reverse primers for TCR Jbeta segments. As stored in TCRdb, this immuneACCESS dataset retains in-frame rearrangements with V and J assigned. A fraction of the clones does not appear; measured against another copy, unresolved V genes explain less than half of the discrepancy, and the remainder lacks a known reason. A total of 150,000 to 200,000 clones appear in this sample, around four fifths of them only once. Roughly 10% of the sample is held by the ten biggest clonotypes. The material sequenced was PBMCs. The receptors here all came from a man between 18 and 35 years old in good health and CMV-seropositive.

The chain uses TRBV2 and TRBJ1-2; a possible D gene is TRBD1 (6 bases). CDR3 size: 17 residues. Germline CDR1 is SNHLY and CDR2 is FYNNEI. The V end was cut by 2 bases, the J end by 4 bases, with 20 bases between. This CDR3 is CASSELGAGAMTYGYTF. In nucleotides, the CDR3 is TGTGCCAGCAGTGAATTAGGCGCAGGGGCCATGACCTATGGCTACACCTTC.

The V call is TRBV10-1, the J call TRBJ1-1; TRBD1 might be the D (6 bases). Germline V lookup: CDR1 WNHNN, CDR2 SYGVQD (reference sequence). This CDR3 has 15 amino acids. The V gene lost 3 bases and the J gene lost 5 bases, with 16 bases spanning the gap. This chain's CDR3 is CASSDPRQDPTEAFF. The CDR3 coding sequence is TGCGCCAGCAGTGATCCTCGACAGGACCCAACTGAAGCTTTCTTT.

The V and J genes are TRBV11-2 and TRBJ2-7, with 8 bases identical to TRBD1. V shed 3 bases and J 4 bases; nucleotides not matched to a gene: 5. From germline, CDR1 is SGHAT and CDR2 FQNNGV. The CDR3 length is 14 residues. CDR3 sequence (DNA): TGTGCCAGCAGCTTTGGACAGGGTGGGTACGAGCAGTACTTC. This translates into CASSFGQGGYEQYF.

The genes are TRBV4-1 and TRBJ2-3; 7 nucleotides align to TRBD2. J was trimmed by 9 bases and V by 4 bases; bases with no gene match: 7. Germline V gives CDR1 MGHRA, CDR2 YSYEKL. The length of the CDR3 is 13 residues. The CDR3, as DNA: TGCGCCAGCAGCCGGGAGGGTTTCGAGACGCAGTATTTT. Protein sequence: CASSREGFETQYF.

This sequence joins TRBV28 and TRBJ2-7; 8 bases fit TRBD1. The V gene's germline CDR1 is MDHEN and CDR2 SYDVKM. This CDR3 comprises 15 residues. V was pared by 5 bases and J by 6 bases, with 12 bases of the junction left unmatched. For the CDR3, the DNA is TGTGCCAGCAGTGGCCGGACAGGGACCCTCCTCGAGCAGTACTTC. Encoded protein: CASSGRTGTLLEQYF.

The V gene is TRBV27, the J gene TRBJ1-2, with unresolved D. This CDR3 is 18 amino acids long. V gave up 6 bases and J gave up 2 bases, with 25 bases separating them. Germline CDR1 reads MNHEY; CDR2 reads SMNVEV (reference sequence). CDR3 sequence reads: CASSSRGAKFNRNYGYTF. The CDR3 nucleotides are TGTGCCAGCAGCTCCCGCGGAGCGAAGTTTAATCGCAACTATGGCTACACCTTC.

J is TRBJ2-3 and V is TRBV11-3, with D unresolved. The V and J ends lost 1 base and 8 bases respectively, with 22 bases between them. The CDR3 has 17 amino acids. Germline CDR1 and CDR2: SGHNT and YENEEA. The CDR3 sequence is CASSLALRRIAQGTQYF. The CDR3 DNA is TGTGCCAGCAGCTTAGCTCTACGGCGGATAGCACAAGGTACGCAGTATTTT.

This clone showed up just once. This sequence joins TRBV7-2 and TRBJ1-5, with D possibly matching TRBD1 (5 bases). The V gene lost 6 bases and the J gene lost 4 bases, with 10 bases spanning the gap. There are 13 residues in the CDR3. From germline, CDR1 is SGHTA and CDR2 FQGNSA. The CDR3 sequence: CASSYRTNQPQHF. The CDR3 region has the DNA TGTGCCAGCAGTTACAGGACGAATCAGCCCCAGCATTTT.

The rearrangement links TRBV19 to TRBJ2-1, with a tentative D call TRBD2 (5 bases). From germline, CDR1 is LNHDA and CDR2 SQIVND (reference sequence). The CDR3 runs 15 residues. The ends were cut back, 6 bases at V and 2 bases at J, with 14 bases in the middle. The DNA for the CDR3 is TGTGCCAGTAGATCCCCGGGGAAGGCCTACAATGAGCAGTTCTTC. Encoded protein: CASRSPGKAYNEQFF.

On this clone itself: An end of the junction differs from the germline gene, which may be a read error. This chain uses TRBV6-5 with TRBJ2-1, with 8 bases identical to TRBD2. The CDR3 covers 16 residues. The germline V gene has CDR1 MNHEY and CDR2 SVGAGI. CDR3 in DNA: TGTGCCAGCAGTCACTCTGGGCTAGCGGGTTGGAATGAGCAGTTCTTC. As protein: CASSHSGLAGWNEQFF.

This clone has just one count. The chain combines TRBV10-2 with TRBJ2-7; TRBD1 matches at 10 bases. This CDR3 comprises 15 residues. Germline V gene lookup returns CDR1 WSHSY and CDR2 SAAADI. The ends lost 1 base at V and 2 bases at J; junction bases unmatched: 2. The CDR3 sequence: CASSEWTGGTYEQYF. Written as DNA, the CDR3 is TGCGCCAGCAGTGAGTGGACAGGGGGTACCTACGAGCAGTACTTC.

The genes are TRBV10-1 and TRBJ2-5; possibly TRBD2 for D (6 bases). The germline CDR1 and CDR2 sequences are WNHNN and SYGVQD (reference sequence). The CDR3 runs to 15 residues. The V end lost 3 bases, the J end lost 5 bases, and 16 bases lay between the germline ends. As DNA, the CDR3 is TGCGCCAGCAGTGACCCCTTGCTTGGGAGGGAGACCCAGTACTTC. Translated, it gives CASSDPLLGRETQYF.

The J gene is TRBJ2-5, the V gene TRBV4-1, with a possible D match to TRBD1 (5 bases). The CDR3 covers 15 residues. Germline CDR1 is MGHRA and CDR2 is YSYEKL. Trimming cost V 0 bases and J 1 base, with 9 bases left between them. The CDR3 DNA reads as TGCGCCAGCAGCCAAGAGGCGACAGCCCAAGAGACCCAGTACTTC. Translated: CASSQEATAQETQYF.

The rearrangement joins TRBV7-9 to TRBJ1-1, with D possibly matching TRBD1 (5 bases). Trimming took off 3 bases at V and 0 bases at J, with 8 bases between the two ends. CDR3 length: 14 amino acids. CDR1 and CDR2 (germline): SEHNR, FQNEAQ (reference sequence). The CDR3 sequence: CASSFGGLNTEAFF. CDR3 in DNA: TGTGCCAGCAGCTTCGGGGGACTGAACACTGAAGCTTTCTTT.

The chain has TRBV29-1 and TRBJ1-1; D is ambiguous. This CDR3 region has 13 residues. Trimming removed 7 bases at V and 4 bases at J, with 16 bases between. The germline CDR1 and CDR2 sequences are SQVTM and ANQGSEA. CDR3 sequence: CSAGPLEGTEAFF. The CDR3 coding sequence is TGCAGCGCTGGCCCCTTGGAGGGCACTGAAGCTTTCTTT.

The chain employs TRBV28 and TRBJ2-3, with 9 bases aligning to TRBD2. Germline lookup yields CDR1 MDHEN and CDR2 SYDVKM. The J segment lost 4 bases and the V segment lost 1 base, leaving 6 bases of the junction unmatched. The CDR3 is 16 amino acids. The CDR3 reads CASSLLAGESSDTQYF. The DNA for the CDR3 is TGTGCCAGCAGTTTATTAGCGGGAGAATCATCAGATACGCAGTATTTT.

CDR3 nucleotide sequence: TGCGCCAGCAGTGATCGGCGGAGCTCCTACAATGAGCAGTTCTTC. Protein sequence: CASSDRRSSYNEQFF. The V and J genes are TRBV10-1 and TRBJ2-1, with no clear D. Germline V lookup: CDR1 WNHNN, CDR2 SYGVQD (reference sequence). The CDR3 is made up of 15 amino acids. With 3 bases removed from V and 0 bases from J, the gap between germline ends came to 9 bases.

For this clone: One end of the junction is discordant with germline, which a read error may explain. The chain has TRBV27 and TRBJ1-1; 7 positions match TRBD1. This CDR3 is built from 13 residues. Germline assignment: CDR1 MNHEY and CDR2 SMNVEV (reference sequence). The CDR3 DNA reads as TGTGCCAGCAGTTCGACAGGGAACGCTGAAGCTTTCTTT. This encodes CASSSTGNAEAFF.

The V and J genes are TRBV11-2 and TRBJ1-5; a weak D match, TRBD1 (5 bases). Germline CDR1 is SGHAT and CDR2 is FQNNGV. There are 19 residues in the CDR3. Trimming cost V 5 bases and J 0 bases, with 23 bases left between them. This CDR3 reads CASSPGGLGVGHSNQPQHF. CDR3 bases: TGTGCCAGCAGCCCCGGGGGTCTAGGGGTCGGACATAGCAATCAGCCCCAGCATTTT.

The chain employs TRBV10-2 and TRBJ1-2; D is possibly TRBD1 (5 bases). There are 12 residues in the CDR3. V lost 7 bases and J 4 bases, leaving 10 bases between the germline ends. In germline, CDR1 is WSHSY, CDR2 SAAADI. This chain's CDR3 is CASTDRGYGYTF. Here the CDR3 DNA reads TGCGCCAGCACTGACAGAGGCTATGGCTACACCTTC.

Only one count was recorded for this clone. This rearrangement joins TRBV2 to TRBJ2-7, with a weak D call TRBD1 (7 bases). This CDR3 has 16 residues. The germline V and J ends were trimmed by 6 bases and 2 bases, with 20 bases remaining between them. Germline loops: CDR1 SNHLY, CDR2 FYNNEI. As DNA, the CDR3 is TGTGCCAGCAGACACCTCCAGGGGGGTAGCCCCTACGAGCAGTACTTC. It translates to CASRHLQGGSPYEQYF.

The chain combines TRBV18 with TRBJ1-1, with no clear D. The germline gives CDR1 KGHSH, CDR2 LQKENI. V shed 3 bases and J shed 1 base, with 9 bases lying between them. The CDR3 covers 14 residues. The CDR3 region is CASSPVGRNTEAFF. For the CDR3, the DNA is TGTGCCAGCTCACCGGTAGGGAGGAACACTGAAGCTTTCTTT.

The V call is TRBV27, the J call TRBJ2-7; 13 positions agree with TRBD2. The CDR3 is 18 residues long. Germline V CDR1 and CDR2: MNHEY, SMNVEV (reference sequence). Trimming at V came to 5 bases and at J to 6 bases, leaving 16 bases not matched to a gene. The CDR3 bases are TGTGCCAGCAGTCCCGCTACTAGCGGGAGGGCCCAGAAGAGCGAGCAGTACTTC. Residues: CASSPATSGRAQKSEQYF.

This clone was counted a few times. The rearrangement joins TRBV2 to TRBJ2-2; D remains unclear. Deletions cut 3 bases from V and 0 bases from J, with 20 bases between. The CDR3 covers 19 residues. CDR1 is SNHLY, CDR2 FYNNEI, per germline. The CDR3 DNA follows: TGTGCCAGCAGTGATGCGGTTAGAGAATACCACGCGAACACCGGGGAGCTGTTTTTT. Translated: CASSDAVREYHANTGELFF.

The chain's CDR3 is CASSVVGGQETQYF. The CDR3 DNA is TGTGCCAGCAGCGTAGTCGGGGGGCAAGAGACCCAGTACTTC. This chain joins TRBV9 and TRBJ2-5; 7 nucleotides align to TRBD2. This CDR3 has 14 residues. The J segment lost 2 bases and the V segment lost 0 bases, leaving 1 base of the junction unmatched. The V gene's germline CDR1 is SGDLS and CDR2 YYNGEE.

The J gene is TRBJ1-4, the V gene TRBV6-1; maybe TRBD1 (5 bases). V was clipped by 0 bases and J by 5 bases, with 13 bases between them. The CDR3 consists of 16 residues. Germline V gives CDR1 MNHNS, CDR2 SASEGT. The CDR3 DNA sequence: TGTGCCAGCAGTGAAGCGCTGGGCCAGGGCAATGAAAAACTGTTTTTT. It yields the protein CASSEALGQGNEKLFF.

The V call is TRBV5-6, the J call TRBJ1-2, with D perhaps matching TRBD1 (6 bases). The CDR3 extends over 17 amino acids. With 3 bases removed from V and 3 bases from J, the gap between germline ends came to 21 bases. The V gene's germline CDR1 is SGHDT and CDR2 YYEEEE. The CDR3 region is CASSSNLQGKGHYGYTF. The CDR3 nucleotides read TGTGCCAGCAGCTCAAACCTACAGGGCAAAGGGCACTATGGCTACACCTTC.

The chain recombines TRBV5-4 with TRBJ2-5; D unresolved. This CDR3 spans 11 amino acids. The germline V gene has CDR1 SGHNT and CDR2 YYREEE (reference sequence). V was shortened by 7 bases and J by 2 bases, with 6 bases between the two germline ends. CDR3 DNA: TGTGCCAGCGGAGTACAAGAGACCCAGTACTTC. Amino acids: CASGVQETQYF.